These 14 T cell receptor beta chains were sequenced from one sample in a study of siplizumab effects on memory and regulatory T cells. Clones were sequenced by immunoSEQ multiplex PCR, and TCRdb holds only the in-frame ones, with some missing. The sample contains 70,000 to 90,000 clones, over 80% of which appear only once. The sample was CD4+ T cells sorted from blood. The receptors stem from a human donor in good health.

The chain has TRBV5-1 and TRBJ1-3; D is ambiguous. The CDR3 consists of 15 residues. V was shortened by 4 bases and J by 0 bases, with 11 bases between the two germline ends. Per germline, CDR1 SGHRS and CDR2 YFSETQ. The CDR3 DNA is TGCGCCAGCAGCATGGATCACCACTCTGGAAACACCATATATTTT. It specifies CASSMDHHSGNTIYF.

The rearrangement joins TRBV28 to TRBJ2-3; D unresolved. Trimming shortened V by 4 bases and J by 2 bases, and 22 bases separated the two germline ends. Germline assignment: CDR1 MDHEN and CDR2 SYDVKM. This CDR3 is built from 18 residues. The CDR3 region has the DNA TGTGCCAGCAGTTCCTCTTTGCGGCGTCCTACCTACACAGATACGCAGTATTTT. This sequence encodes CASSSSLRRPTYTDTQYF.

This chain joins TRBV7-9 and TRBJ2-3, with TRBD2 matching 10 bases. The CDR3 totals 18 residues. V was clipped by 3 bases and J by 0 bases; unmatched bases: 9. Germline V gives CDR1 SEHNR, CDR2 FQNEAQ (reference sequence). The CDR3 is CASSFLAGDLASTDTQYF. CDR3 in DNA: TGTGCCAGCAGCTTTCTAGCGGGAGATTTAGCTAGCACAGATACGCAGTATTTT.

The chain uses TRBV7-2 and TRBJ2-6, with D perhaps assigned TRBD1 or TRBD2 (5 bases each). Deletions cut 5 bases from V and 2 bases from J, with 13 bases between. Germline CDR1 SGHTA, CDR2 FQGNSA. The CDR3 runs 16 residues. CDR3 sequence: CASSPFVGAGANVLTF. CDR3 bases: TGTGCCAGCAGCCCCTTCGTGGGGGCTGGGGCCAACGTCCTGACTTTC.

The J gene is TRBJ2-1, the V gene TRBV5-1; 12 bases agree with TRBD2. Germline V lookup: CDR1 SGHRS, CDR2 YFSETQ. This CDR3 spans 18 amino acids. After removal of 4 bases from V and 9 bases from J, the junction contained 17 bases not matched to a gene. The CDR3 nucleotides are TGCGCCAGCAGCGTTGGGACTAGCGGGCCCCGGCCGGAAACTGAGCAGTTCTTC. Its protein is CASSVGTSGPRPETEQFF. Filled out from reference TRBV5-1 and TRBJ2-1, the complete variable domain reads KAGVTQTPRYLIKTRGQQVTLSCSPISGHRSVSWYQQTPGQGLQFLFEYFSETQRNKGNFPGRFSGRQFSNSRSEMNVSTLELGDSALYLCASSVGTSGPRPETEQFFGPGTRLTVL.

This clone was seen just once. The chain links TRBV15 to TRBJ2-4, with 7 bases lining up with TRBD1. The germline V gene has CDR1 LNHNV and CDR2 YYDKDF (reference sequence). V was pared by 5 bases and J by 5 bases, with 6 bases of the junction left unmatched. The CDR3 totals 14 residues. The CDR3 DNA reads TGTGCCACCAGCTTCCCCGGGACAGAAAACATTCAGTACTTC. It yields the protein CATSFPGTENIQYF.

As concerns this clone: Sequence at one end of the junction differs from germline and may be a read error. V usage is TRBV6-4 and J usage is TRBJ1-3, with D uncertain. Germline-derived CDR1 and CDR2 are MRHNA and SNTAGT. There are 12 residues in the CDR3. This CDR3 reads CASTSLGNTIYF. CDR3 sequence (DNA): TGTGCCAGTACCTCGCTCGGAAATACCATATATTTT.

The chain joins TRBV6-1 to TRBJ2-3; 9 bases are shared with TRBD2. The junction had 3 bases not matched to a gene; V was cut back by 6 bases and J by 5 bases. Germline lookup yields CDR1 MNHNS and CDR2 SASEGT. The CDR3 spans 13 residues. The chain's CDR3 is CASSYSGRDTQYF. CDR3 nucleotide sequence: TGTGCCAGCAGCTATAGCGGGAGAGATACGCAGTATTTT.

CDR3 sequence (DNA): TGTGCCAGCAGCTTAGATTGGCGGAAAGGGGTCACAGATACGCAGTATTTT. Protein: CASSLDWRKGVTDTQYF. The V gene is TRBV7-2, the J gene TRBJ2-3, with a weak D call TRBD1 (5 bases). The CDR3 has 17 amino acids. The ends were cut back, 1 base at V and 2 bases at J, with 16 bases in the middle. Germline V gene lookup returns CDR1 SGHTA and CDR2 FQGNSA.

The chain uses TRBV9 and TRBJ2-3; TRBD2 agrees at 11 bases. V dropped 1 base and J dropped 0; count of bases not matched to a gene: 7. Germline lookup yields CDR1 SGDLS and CDR2 YYNGEE. CDR3 size: 18 residues. CDR3 sequence: CASSVQIAGGLSTDTQYF. CDR3 bases: TGTGCCAGCAGCGTACAGATAGCGGGAGGGCTAAGCACAGATACGCAGTATTTT.

The CDR3 protein is CASSPGPPGANVLTF. CDR3 nucleotides: TGTGCCAGCAGCCCCGGTCCCCCCGGGGCCAACGTCCTGACTTTC. The chain joins TRBV7-2 to TRBJ2-6; D unclear. V dropped 5 bases and J dropped 4 bases, with 12 bases sitting between them. The CDR3 has 15 amino acids. Germline V lookup: CDR1 SGHTA, CDR2 FQGNSA.

This chain connects TRBV7-3 to TRBJ2-5; TRBD1 agrees at 7 bases. This CDR3 comprises 15 residues. Unmatched junction bases numbered 6, after V lost 5 bases and J lost 0 bases. Looked up from germline, CDR1 is SGHTA and CDR2 is FQGTGA. CDR3 in DNA: TGTGCCAGCAGCGTATCGGGACAGTACCAAGAGACCCAGTACTTC. Its translation is CASSVSGQYQETQYF.

The V call is TRBV5-4, the J call TRBJ1-2; 7 nucleotides match TRBD1. The V segment lost 2 bases and the J segment 4 bases; nucleotides outside the gene matches: 8. CDR3 length equals 15 residues. Germline assignment: CDR1 SGHNT and CDR2 YYREEE (reference sequence). The CDR3: CASSFWHRGSYGYTF. CDR3 in DNA: TGTGCCAGCAGCTTTTGGCACAGGGGTTCCTATGGCTACACCTTC. Variable domain in full (rest from reference TRBV5-4 and TRBJ1-2): ETGVTQSPTHLIKTRGQQVTLRCSSQSGHNTVSWYQQALGQGPQFIFQYYREEENGRGNFPPRFSGLQFPNYSSELNVNALELDDSALYLCASSFWHRGSYGYTFGSGTRLTVV.

This clone was detected only once. The chain couples TRBV5-1 to TRBJ2-2; 8 nucleotides agree with TRBD2. The CDR3 totals 16 residues. In germline, CDR1 is SGHRS, CDR2 YFSETQ. The V and J ends lost 1 base and 6 bases, in that order; junction bases with no gene match: 8. CDR3 in amino acids: CASSLRSAGESGELFF. The CDR3 DNA is TGCGCCAGCAGCTTGCGATCAGCGGGAGAGTCCGGGGAGCTGTTTTTT.